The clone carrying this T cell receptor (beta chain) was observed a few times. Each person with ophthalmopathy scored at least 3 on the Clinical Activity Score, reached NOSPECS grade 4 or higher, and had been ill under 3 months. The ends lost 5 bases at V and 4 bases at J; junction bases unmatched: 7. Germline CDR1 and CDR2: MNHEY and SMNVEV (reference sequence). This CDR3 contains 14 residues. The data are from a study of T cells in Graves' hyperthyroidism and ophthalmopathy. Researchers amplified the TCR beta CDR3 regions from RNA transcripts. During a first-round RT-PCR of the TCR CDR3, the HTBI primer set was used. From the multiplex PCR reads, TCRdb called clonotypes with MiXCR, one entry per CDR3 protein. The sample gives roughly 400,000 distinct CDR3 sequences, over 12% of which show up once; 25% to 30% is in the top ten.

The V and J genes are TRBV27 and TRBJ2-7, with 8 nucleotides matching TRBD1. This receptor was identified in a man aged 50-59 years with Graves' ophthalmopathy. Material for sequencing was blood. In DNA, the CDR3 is TGTGCCAGCAGTGGTCGACAGGGGCCTTACGAGCAGTACTTC. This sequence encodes CASSGRQGPYEQYF.